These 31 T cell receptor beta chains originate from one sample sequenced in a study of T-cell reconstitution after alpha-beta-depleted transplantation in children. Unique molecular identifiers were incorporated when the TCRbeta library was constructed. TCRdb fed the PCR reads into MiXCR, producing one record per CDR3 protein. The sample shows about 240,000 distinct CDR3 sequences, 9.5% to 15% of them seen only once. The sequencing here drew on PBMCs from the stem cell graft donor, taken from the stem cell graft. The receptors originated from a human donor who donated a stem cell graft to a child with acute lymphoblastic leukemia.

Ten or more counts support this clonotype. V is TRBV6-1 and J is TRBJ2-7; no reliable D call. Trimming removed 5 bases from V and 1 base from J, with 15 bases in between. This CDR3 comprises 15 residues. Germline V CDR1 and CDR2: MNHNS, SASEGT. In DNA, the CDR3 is TGTGCCAGCAGTAAAAGTGGCCTCGGGTCCTACGAGCAGTACTTC. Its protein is CASSKSGLGSYEQYF.

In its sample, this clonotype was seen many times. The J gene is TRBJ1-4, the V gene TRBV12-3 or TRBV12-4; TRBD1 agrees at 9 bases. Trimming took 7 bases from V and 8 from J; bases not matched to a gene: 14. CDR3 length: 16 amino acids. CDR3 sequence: CASTADRGHGGEKLFF. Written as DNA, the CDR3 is TGTGCCAGCACTGCGGACAGGGGACATGGCGGAGAAAAACTGTTTTTT.

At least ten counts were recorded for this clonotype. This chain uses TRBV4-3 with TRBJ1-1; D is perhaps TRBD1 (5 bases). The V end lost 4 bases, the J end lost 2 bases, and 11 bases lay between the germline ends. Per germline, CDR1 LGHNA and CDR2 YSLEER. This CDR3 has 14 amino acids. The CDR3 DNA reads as TGCGCCAGCAGCCGGACCACAGGTAACACTGAAGCTTTCTTT. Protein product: CASSRTTGNTEAFF.

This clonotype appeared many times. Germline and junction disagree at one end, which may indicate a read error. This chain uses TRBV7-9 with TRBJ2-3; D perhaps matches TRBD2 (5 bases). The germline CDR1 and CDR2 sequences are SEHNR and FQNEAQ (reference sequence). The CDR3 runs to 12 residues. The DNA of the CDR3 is TGCGCCAGCAGCCGGGACACAGATACGCAGTATTTT. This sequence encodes CASSRDTDTQYF.

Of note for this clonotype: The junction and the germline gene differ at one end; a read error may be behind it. The CDR3 reads CASSSFSTDKQYF. In DNA form, the CDR3 reads TGTGCCAGTAGTTCTTTTTCCACAGATAAGCAGTATTTT. The chain carries TRBV19 and TRBJ2-3; D gene uncertain. Germline CDR1 is LNHDA and CDR2 is SQIVND (reference sequence). The CDR3 length is 13 residues.

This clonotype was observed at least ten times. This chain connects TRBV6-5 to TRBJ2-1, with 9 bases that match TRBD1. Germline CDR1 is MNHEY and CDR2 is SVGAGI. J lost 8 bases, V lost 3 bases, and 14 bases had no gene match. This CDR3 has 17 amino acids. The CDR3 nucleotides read TGTGCCAGCAGTTATACAATTCGGACAGGGGCGAACGATGAGCAGTTCTTC. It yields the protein CASSYTIRTGANDEQFF.

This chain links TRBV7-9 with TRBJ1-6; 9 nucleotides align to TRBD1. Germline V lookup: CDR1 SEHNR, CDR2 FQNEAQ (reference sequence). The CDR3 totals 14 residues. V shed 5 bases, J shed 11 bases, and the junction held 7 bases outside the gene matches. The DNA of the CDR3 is TGTGCCAGCAGCCGTGGACAGGGGAGGGCACCCCTCCACTTT. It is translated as CASSRGQGRAPLHF.

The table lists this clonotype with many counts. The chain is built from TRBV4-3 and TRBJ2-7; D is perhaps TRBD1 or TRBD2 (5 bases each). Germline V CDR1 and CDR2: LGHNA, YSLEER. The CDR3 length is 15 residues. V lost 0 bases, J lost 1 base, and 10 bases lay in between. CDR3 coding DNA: TGCGCCAGCAGCCAAGAAAGGGACGGTTCCTACGAGCAGTACTTC. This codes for CASSQERDGSYEQYF.

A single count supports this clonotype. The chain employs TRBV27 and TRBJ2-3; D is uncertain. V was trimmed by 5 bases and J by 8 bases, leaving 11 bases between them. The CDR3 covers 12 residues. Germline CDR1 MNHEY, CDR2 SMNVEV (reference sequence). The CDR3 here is CASSLGPTTQYF. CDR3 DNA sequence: TGTGCCAGCAGTCTTGGACCGACTACGCAGTATTTT.

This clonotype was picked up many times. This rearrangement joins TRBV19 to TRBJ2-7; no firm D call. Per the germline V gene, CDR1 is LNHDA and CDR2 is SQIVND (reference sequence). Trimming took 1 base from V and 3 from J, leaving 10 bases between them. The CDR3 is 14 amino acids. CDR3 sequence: CASSIATVFYEQYF. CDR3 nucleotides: TGTGCCAGTAGTATAGCAACAGTTTTCTACGAGCAGTACTTC.

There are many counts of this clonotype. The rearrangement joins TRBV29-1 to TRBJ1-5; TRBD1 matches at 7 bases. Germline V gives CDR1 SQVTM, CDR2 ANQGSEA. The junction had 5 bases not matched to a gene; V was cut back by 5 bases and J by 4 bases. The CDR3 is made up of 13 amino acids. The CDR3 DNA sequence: TGCAGCGTTTCGACAGGGACTAATCAGCCCCAGCATTTT. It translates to CSVSTGTNQPQHF.

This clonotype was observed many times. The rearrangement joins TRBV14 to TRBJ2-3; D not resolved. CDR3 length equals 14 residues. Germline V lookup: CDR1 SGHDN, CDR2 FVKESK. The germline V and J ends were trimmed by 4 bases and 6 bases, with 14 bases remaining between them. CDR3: CASSPRLLGDTQYF. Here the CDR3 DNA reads TGTGCCAGCAGCCCAAGACTCCTGGGGGATACGCAGTATTTT. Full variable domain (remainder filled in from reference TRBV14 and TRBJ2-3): EAGVTQFPSHSVIEKGQTVTLRCDPISGHDNLYWYRRVMGKEIKFLLHFVKESKQDESGMPNNRFLAERTGGTYSTLKVQPAELEDSGVYFCASSPRLLGDTQYFGPGTRLTVL.

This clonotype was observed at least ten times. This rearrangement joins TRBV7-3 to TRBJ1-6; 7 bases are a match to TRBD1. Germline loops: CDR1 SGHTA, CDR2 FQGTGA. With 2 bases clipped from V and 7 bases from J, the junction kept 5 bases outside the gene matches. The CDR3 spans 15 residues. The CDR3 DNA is TGTGCCAGCAGCTTACAGGGGGAACGGAATTCACCCCTCCACTTT. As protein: CASSLQGERNSPLHF.

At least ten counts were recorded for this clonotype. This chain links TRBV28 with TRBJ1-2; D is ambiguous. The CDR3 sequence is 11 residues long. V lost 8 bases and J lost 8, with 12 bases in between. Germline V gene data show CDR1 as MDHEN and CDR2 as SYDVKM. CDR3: CASATVLGYTF. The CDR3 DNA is TGTGCCAGCGCTACGGTATTAGGCTACACCTTC.

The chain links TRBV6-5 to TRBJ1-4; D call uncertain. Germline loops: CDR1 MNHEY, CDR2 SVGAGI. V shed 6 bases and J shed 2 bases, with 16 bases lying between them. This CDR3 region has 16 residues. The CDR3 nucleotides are TGTGCCAGCAGCCCCGGGTCTGGGCGGACTAATGAAAAACTGTTTTTT. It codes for CASSPGSGRTNEKLFF.

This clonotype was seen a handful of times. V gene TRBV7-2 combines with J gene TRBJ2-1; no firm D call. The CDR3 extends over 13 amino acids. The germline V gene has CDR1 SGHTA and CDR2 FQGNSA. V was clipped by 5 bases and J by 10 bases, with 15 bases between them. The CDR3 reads CASSPYRASEQFF. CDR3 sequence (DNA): TGTGCCAGCAGCCCCTATAGGGCCTCGGAGCAGTTCTTC.

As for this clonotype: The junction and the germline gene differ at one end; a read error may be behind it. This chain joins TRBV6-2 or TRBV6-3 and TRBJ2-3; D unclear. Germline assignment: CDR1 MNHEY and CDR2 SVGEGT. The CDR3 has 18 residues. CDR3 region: CASSYLAGQRISTNTQYF. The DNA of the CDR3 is TGTGCCAGCAGTTACTTGGCAGGCCAACGAATAAGCACAAATACGCAGTATTTT.

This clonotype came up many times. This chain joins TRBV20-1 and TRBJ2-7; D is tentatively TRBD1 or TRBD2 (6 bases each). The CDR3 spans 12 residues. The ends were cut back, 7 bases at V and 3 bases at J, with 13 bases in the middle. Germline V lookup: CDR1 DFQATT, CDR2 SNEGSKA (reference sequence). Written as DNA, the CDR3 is TGCAGTGTTCAACAGGGAGGCTACGAGCAGTACTTC. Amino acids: CSVQQGGYEQYF.

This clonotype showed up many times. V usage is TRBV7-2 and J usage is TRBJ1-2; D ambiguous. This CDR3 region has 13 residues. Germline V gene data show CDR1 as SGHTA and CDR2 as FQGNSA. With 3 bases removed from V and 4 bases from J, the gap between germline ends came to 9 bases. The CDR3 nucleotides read TGTGCCAGCAGCTTGACCAGCTTCTATGGCTACACCTTC. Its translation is CASSLTSFYGYTF. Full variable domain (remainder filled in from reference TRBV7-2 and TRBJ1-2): GAGVSQSPSNKVTEKGKDVELRCDPISGHTALYWYRQSLGQGLEFLIYFQGNSAPDKSGLPSDRFSAERTGGSVSTLTIQRTQQEDSAVYLCASSLTSFYGYTFGSGTRLTVV.

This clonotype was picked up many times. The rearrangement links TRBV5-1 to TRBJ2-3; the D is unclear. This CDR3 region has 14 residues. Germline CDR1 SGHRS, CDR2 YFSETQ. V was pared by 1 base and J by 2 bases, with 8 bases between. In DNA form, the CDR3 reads TGCGCCAGCAGCTTGAACCGAGACACAGATACGCAGTATTTT. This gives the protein CASSLNRDTDTQYF.

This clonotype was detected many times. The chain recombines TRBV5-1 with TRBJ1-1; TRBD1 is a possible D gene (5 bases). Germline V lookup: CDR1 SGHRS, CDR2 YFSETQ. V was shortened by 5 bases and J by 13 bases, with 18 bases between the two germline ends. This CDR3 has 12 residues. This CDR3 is CASREDGGTFFF. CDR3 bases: TGCGCCAGCAGGGAGGACGGAGGGACCTTTTTCTTT.

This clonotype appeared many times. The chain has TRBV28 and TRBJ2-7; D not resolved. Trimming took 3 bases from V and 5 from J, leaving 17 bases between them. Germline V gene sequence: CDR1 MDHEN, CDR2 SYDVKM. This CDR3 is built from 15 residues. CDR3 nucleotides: TGTGCCAGCAGTTTGTCCTCGCCGGGCCTCGACGAGCAGTACTTC. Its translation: CASSLSSPGLDEQYF.

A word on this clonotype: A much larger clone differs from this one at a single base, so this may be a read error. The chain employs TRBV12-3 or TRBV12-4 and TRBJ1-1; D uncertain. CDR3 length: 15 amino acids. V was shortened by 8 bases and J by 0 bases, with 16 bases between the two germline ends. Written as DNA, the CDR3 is TGTGCCAGCCGTCGCGCAACACGATTGAACACTGAAGCTTTCTTT. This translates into CASRRATRLNTEAFF.

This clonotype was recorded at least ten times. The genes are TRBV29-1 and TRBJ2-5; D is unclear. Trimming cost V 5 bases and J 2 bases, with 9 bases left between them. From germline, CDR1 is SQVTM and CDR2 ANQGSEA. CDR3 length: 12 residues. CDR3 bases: TGCAGCGTTCTGGGGAATCAAGAGACCCAGTACTTC. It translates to CSVLGNQETQYF.

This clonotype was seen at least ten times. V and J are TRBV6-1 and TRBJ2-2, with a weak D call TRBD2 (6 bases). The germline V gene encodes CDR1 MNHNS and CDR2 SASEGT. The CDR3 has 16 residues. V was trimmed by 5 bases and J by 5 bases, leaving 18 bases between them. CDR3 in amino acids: CASSISVRGGTGELFF. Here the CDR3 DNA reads TGTGCCAGCAGTATATCCGTGCGGGGCGGGACCGGGGAGCTGTTTTTT.

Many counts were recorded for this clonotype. The CDR3 DNA reads TGCAGCGTTGAAGATGACAGTCTAAATGAGCAGTTCTTC. Its protein product is CSVEDDSLNEQFF. The chain combines TRBV29-1 with TRBJ2-1; maybe TRBD1 (5 bases). The CDR3 extends over 13 amino acids. Germline CDR1 SQVTM, CDR2 ANQGSEA. V gave up 0 bases and J gave up 7 bases, with 10 bases separating them.

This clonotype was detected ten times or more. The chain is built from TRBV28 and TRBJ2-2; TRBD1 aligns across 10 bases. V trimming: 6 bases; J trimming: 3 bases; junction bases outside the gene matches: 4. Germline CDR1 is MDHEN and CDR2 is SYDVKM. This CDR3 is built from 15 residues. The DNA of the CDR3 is TGTGCCAGCAGCCTTGACAGGGGGCACACCGGGGAGCTGTTTTTT. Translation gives CASSLDRGHTGELFF.

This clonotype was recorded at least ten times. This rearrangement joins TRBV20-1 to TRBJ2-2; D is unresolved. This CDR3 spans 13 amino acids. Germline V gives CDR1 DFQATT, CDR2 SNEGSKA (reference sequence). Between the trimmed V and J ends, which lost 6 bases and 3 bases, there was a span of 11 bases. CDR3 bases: TGCAGTGCAAGGCAGATCGACACCGGGGAGCTGTTTTTT. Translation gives CSARQIDTGELFF.

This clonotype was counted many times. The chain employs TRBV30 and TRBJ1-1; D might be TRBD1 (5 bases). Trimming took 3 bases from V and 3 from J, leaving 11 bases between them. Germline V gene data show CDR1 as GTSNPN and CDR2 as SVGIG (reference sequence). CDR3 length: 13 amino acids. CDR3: CAWRVRGDTEAFF. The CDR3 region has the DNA TGTGCCTGGAGAGTCCGGGGGGACACTGAAGCTTTCTTT.

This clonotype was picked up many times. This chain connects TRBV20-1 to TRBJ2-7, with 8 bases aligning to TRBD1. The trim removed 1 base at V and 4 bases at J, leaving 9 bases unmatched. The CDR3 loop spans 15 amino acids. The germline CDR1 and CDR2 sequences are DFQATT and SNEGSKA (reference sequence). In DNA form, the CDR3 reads TGCAGTGCTAGAGGGGAGACAGGGGTTCGTTACGAGCAGTACTTC. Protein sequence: CSARGETGVRYEQYF.

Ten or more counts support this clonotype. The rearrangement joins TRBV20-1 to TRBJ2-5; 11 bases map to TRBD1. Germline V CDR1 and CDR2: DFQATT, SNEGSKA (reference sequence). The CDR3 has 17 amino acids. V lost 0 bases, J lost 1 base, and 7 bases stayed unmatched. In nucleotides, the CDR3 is TGCAGTGCTAGAGATCGCCTCGGGACAGGGGGCCAAGAGACCCAGTACTTC. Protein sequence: CSARDRLGTGGQETQYF.